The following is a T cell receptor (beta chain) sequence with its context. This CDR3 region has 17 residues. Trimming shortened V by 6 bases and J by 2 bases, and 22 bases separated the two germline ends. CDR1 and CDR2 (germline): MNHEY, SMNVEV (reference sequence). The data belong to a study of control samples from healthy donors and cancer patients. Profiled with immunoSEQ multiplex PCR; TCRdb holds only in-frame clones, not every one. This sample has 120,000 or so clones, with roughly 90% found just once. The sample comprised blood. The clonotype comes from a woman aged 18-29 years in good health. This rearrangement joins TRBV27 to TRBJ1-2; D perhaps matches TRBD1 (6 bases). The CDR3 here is CASSLSPGDVGNYGYTF. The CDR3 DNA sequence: TGTGCCAGCAGCCTTTCCCCAGGGGACGTTGGGAACTATGGCTACACCTTC.